Listed here are 12 T cell receptor beta chains from one sample, sequenced in a study of blood T cells in healthy people across ages. Next came a second PCR, run for roughly 6 to 11 cycles, which used a sample-barcoded 5' primer along with a J-beta primer mix. TCRdb fed the 5' RACE reads into MiXCR, producing one record per CDR3 protein. The sample has some 760,000 distinct CDR3 sequences; 25% are singletons. These sequences were also reported in another study, on T cells of mothers and their children.

The sequenced sample consisted of blood. The receptors come from a boy under 18 in good health.

V and J are TRBV6-5 and TRBJ1-2, with D tentatively TRBD1 (5 bases). The germline V and J ends were trimmed by 3 bases and 4 bases, with 18 bases remaining between them. Germline V gene data show CDR1 as MNHEY and CDR2 as SVGAGI. The CDR3 covers 16 residues. CDR3: CASSYSPQDNFYGYTF. In DNA, the CDR3 is TGTGCCAGCAGTTATTCGCCGCAGGACAATTTCTATGGCTACACCTTC.

This clonotype was seen once. At one end the junction does not follow the germline gene, possibly because of a read error. The V gene is TRBV28, the J gene TRBJ1-1; no firm D call. The V gene's germline CDR1 is MDHEN and CDR2 SYDVKM. This CDR3 has 14 residues. CDR3 in DNA: TGTGTCAGCAGTTTATTTAGGGTACACACTGAAGCTTTCTTT. Translating it yields CVSSLFRVHTEAFF.

This clonotype was seen a single time. The rearrangement uses TRBV7-9 and TRBJ1-2, with a tentative D call TRBD1 (5 bases). V was cut by 5 bases and J by 6 bases, with 16 bases left in between. The CDR3 has 14 residues. Germline V gene lookup returns CDR1 SEHNR and CDR2 FQNEAQ (reference sequence). CDR3 in amino acids: CASSVPGFRDGYTF. CDR3 nucleotides: TGTGCCAGCAGCGTCCCAGGGTTCCGGGATGGCTACACCTTC.

The chain joins TRBV5-1 to TRBJ2-5; 7 bases align to TRBD2. CDR1 SGHRS and CDR2 YFSETQ come from the germline V gene. V trimming: 0 bases; J trimming: 2 bases; junction bases outside the gene matches: 10. The CDR3 sequence is 17 residues long. CDR3: CASSLAMVQRGQETQYF. Written as DNA, the CDR3 is TGCGCCAGCAGCTTGGCCATGGTTCAGCGGGGTCAAGAGACCCAGTACTTC.

A note on this clonotype: The germline gene is not matched at one end of the junction; a read error may be the cause. The chain links TRBV6-6 to TRBJ1-2; perhaps TRBD1 as D (5 bases). The length of the CDR3 is 12 residues. Germline V lookup: CDR1 MNHNY, CDR2 SVGAGI (reference sequence). CDR3 loop: CAGAEGTRGYTF. The CDR3 nucleotides are TGCGCCGGAGCGGAGGGGACCAGGGGCTACACCTTC.

This clonotype was observed once. This sequence joins TRBV5-1 and TRBJ2-1; 10 bases align to TRBD2. Looked up from germline, CDR1 is SGHRS and CDR2 is YFSETQ. This CDR3 comprises 13 residues. The V segment lost 3 bases and the J segment 7 bases; nucleotides outside the gene matches: 1. The CDR3 nucleotides read TGCGCCAGCAGCTCGACTAGCGGGAATGAGCAGTTCTTC. Encoded protein: CASSSTSGNEQFF. Complete variable domain (other parts from reference TRBV5-1 and TRBJ2-1): KAGVTQTPRYLIKTRGQQVTLSCSPISGHRSVSWYQQTPGQGLQFLFEYFSETQRNKGNFPGRFSGRQFSNSRSEMNVSTLELGDSALYLCASSSTSGNEQFFGPGTRLTVL.

The chain combines TRBV29-1 with TRBJ1-2; maybe TRBD1 (5 bases). The V end was cut by 7 bases, the J end by 5 bases, with 26 bases between. Germline CDR1 is SQVTM and CDR2 is ANQGSEA. CDR3 length equals 16 residues. The CDR3 DNA reads as TGCAGCGCCGGCACTCCAAGCGAGGGACGGTCTTATGGCTACACCTTC. It translates to CSAGTPSEGRSYGYTF.

The V and J genes are TRBV4-3 and TRBJ2-5; D gene uncertain. This CDR3 has 15 residues. Germline CDR1 is LGHNA and CDR2 is YSLEER. The V gene lost 0 bases and the J gene lost 1 base, with 9 bases spanning the gap. CDR3 sequence reads: CASSQEMASQETQYF. CDR3 coding DNA: TGCGCCAGCAGCCAAGAGATGGCCAGCCAAGAGACCCAGTACTTC.

Remarks on this clonotype: The junction does not match germline at one end; this may be a read error. The CDR3 loop is CSATRGTNEELFF. CDR3 DNA: TGCAGTGCTACCAGGGGGACTAATGAAGAACTGTTTTTT. The rearrangement links TRBV20-1 to TRBJ1-4; 7 nucleotides align to TRBD1. Germline V gene lookup returns CDR1 DFQATT and CDR2 SNEGSKA (reference sequence). The CDR3 extends over 13 amino acids.

Concerning this clonotype itself: Germline is not matched at one junction end, which may reflect a read error. The chain combines TRBV27 with TRBJ2-1, with D possibly matching TRBD2 (5 bases). CDR1 and CDR2 (germline): MNHEY, SMNVEV (reference sequence). The CDR3 is 18 amino acids. The CDR3 DNA sequence: TGTGCCAGCAGTTTACGGACGGGGAGCACGAGCTCCTACAGTGAGCAGTTCTTC. Translated, it gives CASSLRTGSTSSYSEQFF.

The chain has TRBV12-3 or TRBV12-4 and TRBJ2-7; D remains unclear. V was pared by 3 bases and J by 4 bases, with 7 bases between. CDR3 size: 12 residues. CDR3 protein: CASSFTTYEQYF. The CDR3 DNA follows: TGTGCCAGCAGTTTTACGACTTACGAGCAGTACTTC.

This clonotype was seen more than once but under ten times. One end of the junction does not line up with germline, which may come from a read error. J is TRBJ1-4 and V is TRBV6-1, with D maybe TRBD1 (5 bases). This CDR3 has 13 amino acids. Germline V gene data show CDR1 as MNHNS and CDR2 as SASEGT. CDR3 nucleotides: TGTGCCGGCAGAGGGGCTCCCAATGAAAAACTGTTTTTT. Translating gives CAGRGAPNEKLFF.